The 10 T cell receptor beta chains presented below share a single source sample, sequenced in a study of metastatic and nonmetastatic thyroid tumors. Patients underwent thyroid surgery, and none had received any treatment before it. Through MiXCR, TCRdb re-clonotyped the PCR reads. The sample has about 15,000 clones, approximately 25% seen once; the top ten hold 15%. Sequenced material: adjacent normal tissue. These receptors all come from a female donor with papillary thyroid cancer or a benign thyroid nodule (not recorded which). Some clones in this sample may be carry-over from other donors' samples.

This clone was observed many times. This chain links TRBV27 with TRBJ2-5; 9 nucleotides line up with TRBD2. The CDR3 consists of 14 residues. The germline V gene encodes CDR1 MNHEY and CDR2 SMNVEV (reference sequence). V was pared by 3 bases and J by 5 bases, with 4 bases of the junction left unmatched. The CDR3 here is CASSFLAGRETQYF. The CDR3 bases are TGTGCCAGCAGTTTTCTAGCGGGACGTGAGACCCAGTACTTC.

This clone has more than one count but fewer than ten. In DNA form, the CDR3 reads TGTGCCAGCAGTTTCTTCCGGGGGGCAATGGACACTGAAGCTTTCTTT. Its protein product is CASSFFRGAMDTEAFF. The J gene is TRBJ1-1, the V gene TRBV28, with D maybe TRBD1 (6 bases). Trimming took 3 bases from V and 3 from J, leaving 17 bases between them. Germline lookup yields CDR1 MDHEN and CDR2 SYDVKM. The CDR3 covers 16 residues.

The DNA for the CDR3 is TGTGCCAGTAGAGACCGAGGGGGGAACACTGAAGCTTTCTTT. Its protein is CASRDRGGNTEAFF. The rearrangement joins TRBV19 to TRBJ1-1; D possibly corresponds to TRBD1 (6 bases). V was pared by 6 bases and J by 1 base, with 12 bases between. The germline V gene has CDR1 LNHDA and CDR2 SQIVND (reference sequence). The CDR3 has 14 residues.

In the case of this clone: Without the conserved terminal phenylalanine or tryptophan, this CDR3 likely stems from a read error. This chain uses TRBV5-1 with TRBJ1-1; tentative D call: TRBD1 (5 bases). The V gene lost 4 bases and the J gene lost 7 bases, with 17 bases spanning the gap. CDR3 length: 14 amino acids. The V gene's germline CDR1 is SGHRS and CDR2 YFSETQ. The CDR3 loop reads CASSLGGTAGEAFN. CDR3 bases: TGCGCCAGCAGCCTCGGAGGGACCGCGGGTGAAGCTTTCAAT.

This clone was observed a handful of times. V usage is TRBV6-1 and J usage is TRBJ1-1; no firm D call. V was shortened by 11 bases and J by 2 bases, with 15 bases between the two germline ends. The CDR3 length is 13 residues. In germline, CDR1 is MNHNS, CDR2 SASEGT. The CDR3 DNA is TGTGCCGGCGAAAGGCTCATAAACACTGAAGCTTTCTTT. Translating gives CAGERLINTEAFF.

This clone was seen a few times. As DNA, the CDR3 is TGTGCCAGCAGATCAATGACAGGGGCGAGGCAGCCCCAGCATTTT. Its translation: CASRSMTGARQPQHF. The chain employs TRBV6-1 and TRBJ1-5, with 8 positions matching TRBD1. V lost 6 bases and J lost 7; bases outside the gene matches: 11. The germline V gene encodes CDR1 MNHNS and CDR2 SASEGT. The CDR3 is 15 amino acids.

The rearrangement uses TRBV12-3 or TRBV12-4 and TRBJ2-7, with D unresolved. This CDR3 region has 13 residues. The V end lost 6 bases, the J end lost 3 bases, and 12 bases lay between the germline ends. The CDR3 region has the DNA TGTGCCAGCAGCGTACAAGTCTTCTACGAGCAGTACTTC. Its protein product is CASSVQVFYEQYF.

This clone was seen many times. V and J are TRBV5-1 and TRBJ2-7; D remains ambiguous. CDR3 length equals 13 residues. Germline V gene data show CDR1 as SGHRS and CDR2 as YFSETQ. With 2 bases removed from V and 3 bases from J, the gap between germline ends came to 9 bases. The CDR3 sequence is CASSLRVFYEQYF. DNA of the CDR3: TGCGCCAGCAGCTTAAGGGTTTTCTACGAGCAGTACTTC.

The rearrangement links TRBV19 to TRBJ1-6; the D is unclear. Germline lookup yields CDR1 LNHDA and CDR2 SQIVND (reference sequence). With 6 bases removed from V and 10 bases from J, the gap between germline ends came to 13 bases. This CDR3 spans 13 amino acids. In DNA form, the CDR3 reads TGTGCCAGTAGCCCCGGCCCGCGCTCACCCCTCCACTTT. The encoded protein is CASSPGPRSPLHF.

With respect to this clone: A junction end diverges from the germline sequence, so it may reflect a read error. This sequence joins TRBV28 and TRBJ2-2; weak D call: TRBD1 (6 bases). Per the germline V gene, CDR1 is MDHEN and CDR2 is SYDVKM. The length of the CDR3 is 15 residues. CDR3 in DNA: TGTGCCAGCAGTTTTGGAGGACAGTCCTCAAGGGAGCTGCTTTTT. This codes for CASSFGGQSSRELLF.